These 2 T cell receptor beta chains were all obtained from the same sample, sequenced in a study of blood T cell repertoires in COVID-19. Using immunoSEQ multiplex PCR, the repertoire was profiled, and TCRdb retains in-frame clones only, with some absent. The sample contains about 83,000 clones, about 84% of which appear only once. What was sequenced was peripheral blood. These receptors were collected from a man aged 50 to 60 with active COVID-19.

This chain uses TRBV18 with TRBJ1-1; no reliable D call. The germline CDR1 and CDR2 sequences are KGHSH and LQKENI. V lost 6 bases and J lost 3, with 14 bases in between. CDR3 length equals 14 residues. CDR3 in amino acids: CASSPAGQDTEAFF. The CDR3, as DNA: TGTGCCAGCTCGCCAGCCGGCCAGGACACTGAAGCTTTCTTT.

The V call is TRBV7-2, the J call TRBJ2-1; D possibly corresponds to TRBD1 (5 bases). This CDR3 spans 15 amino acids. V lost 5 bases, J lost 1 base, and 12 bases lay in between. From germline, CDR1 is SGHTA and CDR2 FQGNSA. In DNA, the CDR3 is TGTGCCAGCAGCCTGGCGAGACAGTCCTACAATGAGCAGTTCTTC. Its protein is CASSLARQSYNEQFF.